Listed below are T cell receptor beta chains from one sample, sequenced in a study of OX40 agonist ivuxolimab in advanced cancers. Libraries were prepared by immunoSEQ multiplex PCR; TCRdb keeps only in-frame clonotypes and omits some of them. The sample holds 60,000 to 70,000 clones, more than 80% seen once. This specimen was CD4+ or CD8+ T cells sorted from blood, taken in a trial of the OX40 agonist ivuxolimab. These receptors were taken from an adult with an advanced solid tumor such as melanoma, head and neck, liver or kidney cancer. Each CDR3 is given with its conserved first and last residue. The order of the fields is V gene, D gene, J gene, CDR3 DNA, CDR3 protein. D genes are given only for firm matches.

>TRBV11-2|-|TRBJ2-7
TGTGCCAGCAGCGCTAGTGATTTCGGAAGGTCTCAGTACTTC
CASSASDFGRSQYF
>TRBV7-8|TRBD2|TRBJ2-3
TGTGCCAGCAGCCACCGTGGTAGCGGGATAGATACGCAGTATTTT
CASSHRGSGIDTQYF
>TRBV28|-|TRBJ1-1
TGTGCCAGCAGTTCAGAGTCCCAAGGAGGCACTGAAGCTTTCTTT
CASSSESQGGTEAFF
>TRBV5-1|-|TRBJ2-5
TGCGCCAGCAGCTTCGAAGGGAGGCGAGAGACCCAGTACTTC
CASSFEGRRETQYF
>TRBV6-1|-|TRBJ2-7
TGTGCCAGCACGGGTTACTCCTACGAGCAGTACTTC
CASTGYSYEQYF
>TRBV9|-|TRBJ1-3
TGTGCCAGCAGCCCGGGGGGCACGAGCACGGGAAACACCATATATTTT
CASSPGGTSTGNTIYF
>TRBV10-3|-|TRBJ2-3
TGTGCCATCACTAATAGCACAGATACGCAGTATTTT
CAITNSTDTQYF
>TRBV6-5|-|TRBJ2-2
TGTGCCAGCAATCCCGGTGGCGGGAACACCGGGGAGCTGTTTTTT
CASNPGGGNTGELFF
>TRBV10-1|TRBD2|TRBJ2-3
TGCGCCAGCAGTGATTGGACTAGCGGGAGATGGGCAGATACGCAGTATTTT
CASSDWTSGRWADTQYF
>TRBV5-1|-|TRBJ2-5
TGCGCCAGCAGCGGTCGGGGCCAGGCCCAAGAGACCCAGTACTTC
CASSGRGQAQETQYF
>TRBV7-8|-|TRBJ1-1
TGTGCCAGCAGCTTGGGGATGGTGGGGTTCACTGAAGCTTTCTTT
CASSLGMVGFTEAFF
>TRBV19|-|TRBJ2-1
TGTGCCAGTAGAGGGGGACCCACGTCAAACTACAATGAGCAGTTCTTC
CASRGGPTSNYNEQFF
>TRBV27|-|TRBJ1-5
TGTGCCAGCAGCCCTATCAGGGAGGGGGGTGGCAATCAGCCCCAGCATTTT
CASSPIREGGGNQPQHF